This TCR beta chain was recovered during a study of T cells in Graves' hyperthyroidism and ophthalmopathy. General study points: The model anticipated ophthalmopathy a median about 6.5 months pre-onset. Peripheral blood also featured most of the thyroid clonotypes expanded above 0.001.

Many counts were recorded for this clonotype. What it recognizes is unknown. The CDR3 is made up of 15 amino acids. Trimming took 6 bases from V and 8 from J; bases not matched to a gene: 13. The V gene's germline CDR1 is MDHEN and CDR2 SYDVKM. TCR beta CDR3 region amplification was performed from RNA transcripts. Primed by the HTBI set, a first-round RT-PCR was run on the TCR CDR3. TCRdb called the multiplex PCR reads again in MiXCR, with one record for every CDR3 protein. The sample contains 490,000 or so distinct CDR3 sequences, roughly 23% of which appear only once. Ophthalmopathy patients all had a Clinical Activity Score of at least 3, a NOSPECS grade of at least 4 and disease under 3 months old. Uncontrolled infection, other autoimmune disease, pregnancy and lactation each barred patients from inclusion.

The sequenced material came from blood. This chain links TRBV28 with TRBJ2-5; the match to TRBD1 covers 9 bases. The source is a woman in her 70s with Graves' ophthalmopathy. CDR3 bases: TGTGCCAGCAGCCCGGGACAGGGCAACTCAGTTACCCAGTACTTC. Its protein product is CASSPGQGNSVTQYF.